The entry that follows covers one TCR beta chain sequence. Its antigen is still unknown. Study donors comprised healthy, HIV-negative adults devoid of recent acute infection or vaccination. This specimen comes from a study of shared clonotypes between healthy human individuals. Study at large: The study used three CD4 naive, three CD4 memory, two CD8 naive and one CD8 memory plate per donor. Study-wide results and caveats: Non-shared clonotypes had lower generation probabilities than clonotypes shared by all four sorted-subset donors.

The CDR3 runs to 15 residues. Germline loops: CDR1 SGHRS, CDR2 YFSETQ. V was shortened by 0 bases and J by 2 bases, with 10 bases between the two germline ends. Generated by immunoSEQ multiplex PCR, the TCRdb table keeps only in-frame clones and is missing some. The table lists some 980,000 clones, over 60% of them singletons. This receptor was identified in a man younger than 35 in good health. The chain couples TRBV5-1 to TRBJ2-3; D remains ambiguous. Sequenced material: memory CD4+ T cells sorted from blood. This sample's subset: CD45RA-negative fraction. The CDR3 DNA reads as TGCGCCAGCAGCTTGGTCGCCGGTATCACAGATACGCAGTATTTT. This sequence encodes CASSLVAGITDTQYF.